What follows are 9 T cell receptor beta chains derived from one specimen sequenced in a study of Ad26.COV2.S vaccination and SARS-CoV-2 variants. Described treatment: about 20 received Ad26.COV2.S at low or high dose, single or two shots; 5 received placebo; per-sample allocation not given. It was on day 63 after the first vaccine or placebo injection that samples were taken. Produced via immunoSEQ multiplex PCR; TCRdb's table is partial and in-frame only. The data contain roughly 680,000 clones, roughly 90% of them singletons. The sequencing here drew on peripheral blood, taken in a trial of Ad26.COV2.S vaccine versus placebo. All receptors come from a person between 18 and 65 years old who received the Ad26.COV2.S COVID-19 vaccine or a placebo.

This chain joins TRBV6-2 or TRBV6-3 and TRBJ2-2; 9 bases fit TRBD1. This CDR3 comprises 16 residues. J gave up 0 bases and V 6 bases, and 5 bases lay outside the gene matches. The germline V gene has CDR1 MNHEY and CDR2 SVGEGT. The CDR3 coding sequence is TGTGCCAGCAGCCTCGGACAGGGGACGAACACCGGGGAGCTGTTTTTT. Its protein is CASSLGQGTNTGELFF.

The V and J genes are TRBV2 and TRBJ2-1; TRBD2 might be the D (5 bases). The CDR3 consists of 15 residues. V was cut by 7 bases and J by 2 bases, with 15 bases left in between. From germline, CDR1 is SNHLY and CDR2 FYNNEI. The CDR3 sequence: CASIPERGTYNEQFF. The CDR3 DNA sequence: TGTGCCAGCATCCCTGAGCGAGGGACCTACAATGAGCAGTTCTTC.

CDR3 sequence (DNA): TGTGCCAGCAGCTTAAGCTGGACCGGGGAGCTGTTTTTT. This gives the protein CASSLSWTGELFF. The rearrangement links TRBV7-2 to TRBJ2-2; D uncertain. V was trimmed by 2 bases and J by 5 bases, leaving 6 bases between them. Germline CDR1 is SGHTA and CDR2 is FQGNSA. CDR3 length: 13 residues. The variable domain in full, with the rest retrieved from reference TRBV7-2 and TRBJ2-2, is GAGVSQSPSNKVTEKGKDVELRCDPISGHTALYWYRQSLGQGLEFLIYFQGNSAPDKSGLPSDRFSAERTGGSVSTLTIQRTQQEDSAVYLCASSLSWTGELFFGEGSRLTVL.

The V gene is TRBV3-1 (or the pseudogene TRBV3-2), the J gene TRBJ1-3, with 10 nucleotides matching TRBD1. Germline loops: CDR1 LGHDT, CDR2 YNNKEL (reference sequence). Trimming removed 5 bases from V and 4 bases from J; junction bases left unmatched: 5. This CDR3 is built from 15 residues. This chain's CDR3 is CASSGMDRGGNTIYF. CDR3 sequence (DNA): TGTGCCAGCAGCGGAATGGACAGGGGGGGAAACACCATATATTTT.

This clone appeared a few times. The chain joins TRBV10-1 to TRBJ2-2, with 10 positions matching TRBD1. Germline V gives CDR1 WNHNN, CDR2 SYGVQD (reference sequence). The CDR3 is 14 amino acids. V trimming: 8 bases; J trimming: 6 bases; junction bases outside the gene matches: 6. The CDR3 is CASAPTGGPGELFF. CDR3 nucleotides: TGCGCCAGCGCCCCGACAGGGGGCCCCGGGGAGCTGTTTTTT.

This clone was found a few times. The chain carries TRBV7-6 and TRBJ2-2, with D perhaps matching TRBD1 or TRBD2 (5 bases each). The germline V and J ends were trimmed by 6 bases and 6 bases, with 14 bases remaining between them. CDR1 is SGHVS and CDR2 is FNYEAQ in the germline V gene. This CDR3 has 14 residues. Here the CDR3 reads CASSFQGGSGELFF. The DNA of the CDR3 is TGTGCCAGCAGTTTCCAGGGCGGGTCCGGGGAGCTGTTTTTT.

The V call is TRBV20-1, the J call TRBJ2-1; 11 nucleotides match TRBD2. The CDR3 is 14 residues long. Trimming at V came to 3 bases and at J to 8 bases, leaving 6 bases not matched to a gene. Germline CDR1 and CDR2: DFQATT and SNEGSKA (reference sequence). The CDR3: CSASQLAGADEQFF. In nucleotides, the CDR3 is TGCAGTGCTAGTCAACTAGCGGGAGCCGATGAGCAGTTCTTC.

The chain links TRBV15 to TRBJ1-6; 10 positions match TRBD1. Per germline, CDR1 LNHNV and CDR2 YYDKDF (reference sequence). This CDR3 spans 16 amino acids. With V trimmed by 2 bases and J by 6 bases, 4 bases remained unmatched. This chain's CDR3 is CATSRTRTGGNSPLHF. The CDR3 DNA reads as TGTGCCACCAGCAGAACCCGGACAGGGGGTAATTCACCCCTCCACTTT. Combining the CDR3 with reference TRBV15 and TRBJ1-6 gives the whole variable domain DAMVIQNPRYQVTQFGKPVTLSCSQTLNHNVMYWYQQKSSQAPKLLFHYYDKDFNNEADTPDNFQSRRPNTSFCFLDIRSPGLGDTAMYLCATSRTRTGGNSPLHFGNGTRLTVT.

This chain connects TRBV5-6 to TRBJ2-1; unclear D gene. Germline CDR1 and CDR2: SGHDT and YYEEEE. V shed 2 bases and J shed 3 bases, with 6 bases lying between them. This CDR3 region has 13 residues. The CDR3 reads CASSLGFYNEQFF. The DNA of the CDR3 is TGTGCCAGCAGCTTAGGGTTCTACAATGAGCAGTTCTTC.